Listed below are T cell receptor beta chains from one sample, sequenced in a study of OX40 agonist ivuxolimab in advanced cancers. This table comes from immunoSEQ multiplex PCR, and its TCRdb copy is limited to in-frame clones, with some not included. The sample shows more than 65,000 clones, around 94% of them seen only once. The starting material was CD4+ or CD8+ T cells sorted from blood, obtained in a trial of the OX40 agonist ivuxolimab. These receptors all come from an adult with an advanced solid tumor such as melanoma, head and neck, liver or kidney cancer. Each CDR3 is given with its conserved first and last residue. The D gene is left open where the match is weak. Expanded clones are given a class, and other clones once, few, many or no size at all.

size: once
J: TRBJ2-7
D: NA
V: TRBV19
DNA: TGTGCCAGTAGCGACCTTTCTGGTGGTTGGCCTAGCTACGAGCAGTACTTC
CDR3: CASSDLSGGWPSYEQYF

size: NA
J: TRBJ1-1
D: NA
V: TRBV30
DNA: TGTGCCTGGAGCGAAGGGGCCGGGAACACTGAAGCTTTCTTT
CDR3: CAWSEGAGNTEAFF

size: NA
J: TRBJ2-5
D: NA
V: TRBV7-2
DNA: TGTGCCAGCAGCTACGGGGCCCTCAGGACGGGCGAGACCCAGTACTTC
CDR3: CASSYGALRTGETQYF

size: NA
J: TRBJ1-5
D: NA
V: TRBV6-5
DNA: TGTGCCAGCAGTTACGGGCCCGCCGGGGATCAGCCCCAGCATTTT
CDR3: CASSYGPAGDQPQHF

size: once
J: TRBJ1-4
D: TRBD1
V: TRBV7-9
DNA: TGTGCCAGCAGCACCGCCCCCGGGACAGCTAATGAAAAACTGTTTTTT
CDR3: CASSTAPGTANEKLFF

size: NA
J: TRBJ1-4
D: NA
V: TRBV5-4
DNA: TGTGCCAGCAGCTTGGGAGAAGCCGAAAAACTGTTTTTT
CDR3: CASSLGEAEKLFF

size: NA
J: TRBJ1-2
D: NA
V: TRBV19
DNA: TGTGCCAGTAGTATAGCCCCAAACTATGGCTACACCTTC
CDR3: CASSIAPNYGYTF

size: few
J: TRBJ1-5
D: NA
V: TRBV2
DNA: TGTGCCAGCAGTGGGATGAATCAGCCCCAGCATTTT
CDR3: CASSGMNQPQHF

size: NA
J: TRBJ2-7
D: TRBD2
V: TRBV9
DNA: TGTGCCAGCAGCGATAGCGGGGGGAGCTCCTACGAGCAGTACTTC
CDR3: CASSDSGGSSYEQYF

size: once
J: TRBJ1-2
D: TRBD1
V: TRBV9
DNA: TGTGCCAGCAGCTTCAGCCCCCGGACAGGCAGAAACTATGGCTACACCTTC
CDR3: CASSFSPRTGRNYGYTF

size: NA
J: TRBJ2-6
D: NA
V: TRBV27
DNA: TGTGCCAGCAGTCCCCTCCCCCCTGGGGCCAACGTCCTGACTTTC
CDR3: CASSPLPPGANVLTF

size: NA
J: TRBJ1-3
D: NA
V: TRBV29-1
DNA: TGCAGCGTTGAAGACGGAAACACCATATATTTT
CDR3: CSVEDGNTIYF

size: NA
J: TRBJ2-1
D: TRBD2
V: TRBV9
DNA: TGTGCCAGCAGTTTGGCGGGAGCCGGGGGCAATGAGCAGTTCTTC
CDR3: CASSLAGAGGNEQFF

size: NA
J: TRBJ2-7
D: NA
V: TRBV9
DNA: TGTGCCAGCAGCCCAGGCGGAGTCCCCAATTACGAGCAGTACTTC
CDR3: CASSPGGVPNYEQYF

size: few
J: TRBJ1-6
D: NA
V: TRBV4-1
DNA: TGCGCCAGCAGCCCTATTGGGCGCTCACCCCTCCACTTT
CDR3: CASSPIGRSPLHF

size: NA
J: TRBJ2-1
D: NA
V: TRBV28
DNA: TGTGCCAGCAAACGGGACCTTTACAATGAGCAGTTCTTC
CDR3: CASKRDLYNEQFF

size: NA
J: TRBJ2-7
D: NA
V: TRBV7-9
DNA: TGTGCCAGCAGCCCCGAGGACACTCCCTACGAGCAGTACTTC
CDR3: CASSPEDTPYEQYF